What follows are 11 T cell receptor beta chains derived from one specimen sequenced in a study of spatial heterogeneity in lung cancer. Using its own MiXCR run on the 5' RACE reads, TCRdb lists one record per CDR3 protein. This sample has 20,000 to 25,000 distinct CDR3 sequences, with over 2.5% found just once. Stated time point: sample taken at primary tumor resection. No antigen has been assigned to these receptors. Study-level findings and limits: Mutation tallies in tumors tracked expanded intratumoral alpha and beta TCR counts.

The source material was lung tumor tissue, sampled at surgery. These receptor sequences come from a male donor with early-stage non-small cell lung cancer.

The sample holds many counts of this clonotype. The chain carries TRBV11-2 and TRBJ2-3; 11 bases are a match to TRBD2. This CDR3 region has 16 residues. Per the germline V gene, CDR1 is SGHAT and CDR2 is FQNNGV. V gave up 3 bases and J gave up 1 base; unmatched junction bases: 3. The CDR3 is CASSFSGRAGTDTQYF. The CDR3 DNA sequence: TGTGCCAGCAGCTTTAGCGGGAGGGCCGGCACAGATACGCAGTATTTT. Based on the CDR3 plus reference TRBV11-2 and TRBJ2-3, the full variable domain is EAGVAQSPRYKIIEKRQSVAFWCNPISGHATLYWYQQILGQGPKLLIQFQNNGVVDDSQLPKDRFSAERLKGVDSTLKIQPAKLEDSAVYLCASSFSGRAGTDTQYFGPGTRLTVL.

This clonotype has a count of ten or more. V and J are TRBV30 and TRBJ2-5; no clear D. This CDR3 contains 14 residues. Germline V CDR1 and CDR2: GTSNPN, SVGIG (reference sequence). Trimming took off 5 bases at V and 2 bases at J, with 15 bases between the two ends. CDR3 protein: CAWALGPNQETQYF. The CDR3 DNA follows: TGTGCCTGGGCCCTCGGACCAAATCAAGAGACCCAGTACTTC. Filled out from reference TRBV30 and TRBJ2-5, the complete variable domain reads SQTIHQWPATLVQPVGSPLSLECTVEGTSNPNLYWYRQAAGRGLQLLFYSVGIGQISSEVPQNLSASRPQDRQFILSSKKLLLSDSGFYLCAWALGPNQETQYFGPGTRLLVL.

Many counts were recorded for this clonotype. The chain couples TRBV6-1 to TRBJ1-2; the match to TRBD1 covers 12 bases. The CDR3 is 15 amino acids. Trimming at V came to 6 bases and at J to 4 bases, leaving 6 bases not matched to a gene. Germline-derived CDR1 and CDR2 are MNHNS and SASEGT. CDR3: CASRRGTGGSYGYTF. DNA of the CDR3: TGTGCCAGCAGGAGGGGGACAGGGGGCTCCTATGGCTACACCTTC.

This clonotype was detected many times. The V call is TRBV20-1, the J call TRBJ1-6; D is perhaps TRBD1 (5 bases). The CDR3 has 13 amino acids. The germline V and J ends were trimmed by 7 bases and 6 bases, with 13 bases remaining between them. Looked up from germline, CDR1 is DFQATT and CDR2 is SNEGSKA (reference sequence). This chain's CDR3 is CSVRGQVNSPLHF. CDR3 nucleotide sequence: TGCAGTGTTAGGGGCCAGGTTAATTCACCCCTCCACTTT.

This clonotype was recorded at least ten times. CDR3 sequence: CASSRTSGSGGGELFF. The CDR3 DNA is TGTGCCAGCAGCCGGACTAGCGGGAGTGGGGGCGGGGAGCTGTTTTTT. This chain uses TRBV7-2 with TRBJ2-2; TRBD2 aligns across 13 bases. With V trimmed by 5 bases and J by 7 bases, 7 bases remained unmatched. This CDR3 has 16 amino acids. CDR1 SGHTA and CDR2 FQGNSA come from the germline V gene.

This clonotype was counted at least ten times. V is TRBV6-5 and J is TRBJ2-1; 12 bases fit TRBD2. V lost 5 bases to trimming and J lost 3 bases; unmatched junction nucleotides: 5. CDR1 is MNHEY, CDR2 SVGAGI, per germline. The CDR3 contains 16 residues. The CDR3 DNA follows: TGTGCCAGCAGTGCGACTAGCGGGAGTAACTACAATGAGCAGTTCTTC. It encodes CASSATSGSNYNEQFF.

This clonotype was found many times. The chain is built from TRBV13 and TRBJ2-7; TRBD1 matches at 8 bases. Trimming took 4 bases from V and 1 from J; bases not matched to a gene: 0. From germline, CDR1 is PRHDT and CDR2 FYEKMQ (reference sequence). The CDR3 is 13 amino acids. The CDR3 nucleotides read TGTGCCAGCAGCTGGACAGGGTCCTACGAGCAGTACTTC. Its protein product is CASSWTGSYEQYF. The complete variable domain, with remaining parts taken from reference TRBV13 and TRBJ2-7, reads AAGVIQSPRHLIKEKRETATLKCYPIPRHDTVYWYQQGPGQDPQFLISFYEKMQSDKGSIPDRFSAQQFSDYHSELNMSSLELGDSALYFCASSWTGSYEQYFGPGTRLTVT.

By share, this clonotype ranks as medium-sized. The chain links TRBV29-1 to TRBJ1-1; weak D call: TRBD1 (5 bases). The V and J ends lost 6 bases and 3 bases respectively, with 11 bases between them. CDR1 is SQVTM and CDR2 is ANQGSEA in the germline V gene. The CDR3 extends over 12 amino acids. The CDR3 loop reads CSVGEGYTEAFF. CDR3 in DNA: TGCAGCGTGGGGGAGGGGTACACTGAAGCTTTCTTT.

This clonotype was picked up many times. The CDR3 nucleotides are TGTGCCTGGAGTGTACAGTTGGACTATGGCTACACCTTC. It yields the protein CAWSVQLDYGYTF. The rearrangement joins TRBV30 to TRBJ1-2; D unresolved. The germline CDR1 and CDR2 sequences are GTSNPN and SVGIG (reference sequence). The CDR3 sequence is 13 residues long. Trimming stripped 0 bases from V and 3 bases from J, with 8 bases between.

This clonotype was picked up many times. This chain uses TRBV6-2 or TRBV6-3 with TRBJ2-7; D is undetermined. CDR1 is MNHEY and CDR2 is SVGEGT in the germline V gene. The CDR3 length is 12 residues. The V and J ends lost 6 bases and 2 bases respectively, with 8 bases between them. The CDR3 loop is CASSLRTYEQYF. CDR3 nucleotide sequence: TGTGCCAGCAGCCTCAGAACCTACGAGCAGTACTTC.

The chain is built from TRBV5-4 and TRBJ2-7; D is tentatively TRBD1 or TRBD2 (5 bases each). This CDR3 has 18 amino acids. V was trimmed by 2 bases and J by 5 bases, leaving 26 bases between them. The V gene's germline CDR1 is SGHNT and CDR2 YYREEE (reference sequence). The CDR3 sequence: CASSFRGSGRPSRDEQYF. DNA for the CDR3: TGTGCCAGCAGCTTCCGGGGTTCGGGACGTCCTTCTCGGGACGAGCAGTACTTC.